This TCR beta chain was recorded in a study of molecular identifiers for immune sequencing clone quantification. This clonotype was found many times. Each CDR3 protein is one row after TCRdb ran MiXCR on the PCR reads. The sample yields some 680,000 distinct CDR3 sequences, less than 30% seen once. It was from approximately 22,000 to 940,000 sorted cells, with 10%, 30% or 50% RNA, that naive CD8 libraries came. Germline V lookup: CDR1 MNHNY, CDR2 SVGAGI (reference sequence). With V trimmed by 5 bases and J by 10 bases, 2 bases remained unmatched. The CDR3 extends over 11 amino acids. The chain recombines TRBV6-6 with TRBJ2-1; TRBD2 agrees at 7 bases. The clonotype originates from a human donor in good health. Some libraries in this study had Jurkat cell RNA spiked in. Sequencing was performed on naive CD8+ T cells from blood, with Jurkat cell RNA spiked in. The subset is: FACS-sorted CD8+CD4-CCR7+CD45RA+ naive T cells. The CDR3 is CASSNGGEQFF. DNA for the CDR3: TGTGCCAGCAGTAACGGGGGGGAGCAGTTCTTC.